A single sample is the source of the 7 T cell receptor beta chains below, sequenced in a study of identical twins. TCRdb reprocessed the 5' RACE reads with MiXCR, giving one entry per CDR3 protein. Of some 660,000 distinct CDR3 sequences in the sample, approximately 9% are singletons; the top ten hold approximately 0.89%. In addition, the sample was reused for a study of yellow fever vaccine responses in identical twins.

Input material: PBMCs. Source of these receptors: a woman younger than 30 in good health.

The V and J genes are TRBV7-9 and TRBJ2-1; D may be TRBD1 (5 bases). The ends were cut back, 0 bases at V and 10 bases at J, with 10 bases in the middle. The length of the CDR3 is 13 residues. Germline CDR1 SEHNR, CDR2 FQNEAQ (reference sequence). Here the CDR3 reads CASSLALQGEQFF. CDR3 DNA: TGTGCCAGCAGCTTAGCTCTGCAGGGCGAGCAGTTCTTC.

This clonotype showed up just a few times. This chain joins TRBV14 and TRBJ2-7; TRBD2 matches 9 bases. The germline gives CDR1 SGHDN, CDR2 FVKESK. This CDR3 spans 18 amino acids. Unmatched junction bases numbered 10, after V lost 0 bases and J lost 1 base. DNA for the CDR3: TGTGCCAGCAGCCAAGATCAATCCGGCGGGAGGGGGTCCTACGAGCAGTACTTC. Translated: CASSQDQSGGRGSYEQYF.

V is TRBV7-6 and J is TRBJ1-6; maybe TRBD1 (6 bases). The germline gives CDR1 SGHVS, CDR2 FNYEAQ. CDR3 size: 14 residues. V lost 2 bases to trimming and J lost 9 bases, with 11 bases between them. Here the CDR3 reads CASSLLRGGSPLHF. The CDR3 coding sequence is TGTGCCAGCAGCTTACTCAGGGGTGGTTCACCCCTCCACTTT.

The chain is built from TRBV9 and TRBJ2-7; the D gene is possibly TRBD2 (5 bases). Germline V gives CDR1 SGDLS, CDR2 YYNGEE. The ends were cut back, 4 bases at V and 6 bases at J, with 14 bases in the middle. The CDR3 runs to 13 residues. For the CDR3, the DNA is TGTGCCAGCAGCCAGACCTCCAGCGGCGAGCAGTACTTC. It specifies CASSQTSSGEQYF.

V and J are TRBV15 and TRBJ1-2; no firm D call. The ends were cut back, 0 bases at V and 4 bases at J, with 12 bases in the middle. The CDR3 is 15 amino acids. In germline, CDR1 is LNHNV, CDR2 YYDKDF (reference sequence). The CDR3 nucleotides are TGTGCCACCAGCAGAGATCGGGTCACCCCCTATGGCTACACCTTC. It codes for CATSRDRVTPYGYTF.

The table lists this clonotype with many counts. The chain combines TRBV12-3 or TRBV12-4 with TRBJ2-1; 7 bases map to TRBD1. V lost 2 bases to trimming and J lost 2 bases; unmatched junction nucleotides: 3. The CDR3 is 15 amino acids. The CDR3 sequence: CASSLFGTAYNEQFF. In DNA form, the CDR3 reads TGTGCCAGCAGTTTATTTGGGACAGCCTACAATGAGCAGTTCTTC.

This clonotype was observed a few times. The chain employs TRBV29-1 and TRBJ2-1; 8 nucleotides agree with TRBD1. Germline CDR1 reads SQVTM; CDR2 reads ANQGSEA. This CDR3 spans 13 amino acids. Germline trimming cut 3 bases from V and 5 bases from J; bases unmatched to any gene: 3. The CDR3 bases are TGCAGCGTTGAGACAGGGGAGCACAATGAGCAGTTCTTC. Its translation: CSVETGEHNEQFF.